The present entry profiles one TCR beta chain with its context. Its antigen is currently unknown. The germline CDR1 and CDR2 sequences are MNHEY and SVGAGI. The CDR3 contains 15 residues. Trimming took 0 bases from V and 2 from J, leaving 8 bases between them. This record belongs to a study of T cell responses to AZD1222 COVID-19 vaccine. Study summary: Timing groups of about 4 and about 12 weeks for second doses were pooled. Broader study findings: Among spike-specific TCRs, nearly half reportedly target unmutated variant regions.

Sequencing used immunoSEQ multiplex PCR; TCRdb keeps in-frame clones, though not all of them. The sample carries about 130,000 clones, about 93% recorded once. This chain joins TRBV6-5 and TRBJ2-1; D may be TRBD2 (6 bases). The sample consisted of peripheral blood, taken on day 0 of AZD1222 vaccination. The receptor was derived from an adult in good health. In DNA form, the CDR3 reads TGTGCCAGCAGTTACTCCCTAGCGACCTACAATGAGCAGTTCTTC. Its translation: CASSYSLATYNEQFF.